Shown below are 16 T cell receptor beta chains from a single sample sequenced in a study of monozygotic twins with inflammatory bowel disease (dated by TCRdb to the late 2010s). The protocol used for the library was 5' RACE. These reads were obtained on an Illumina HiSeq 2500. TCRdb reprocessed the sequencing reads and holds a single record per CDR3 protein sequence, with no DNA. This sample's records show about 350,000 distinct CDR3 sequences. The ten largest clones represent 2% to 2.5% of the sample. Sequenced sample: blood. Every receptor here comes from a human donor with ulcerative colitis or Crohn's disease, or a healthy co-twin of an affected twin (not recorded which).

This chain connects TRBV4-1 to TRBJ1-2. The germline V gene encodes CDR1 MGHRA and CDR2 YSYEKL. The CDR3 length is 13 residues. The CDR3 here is CASSQVSAGGYTF.

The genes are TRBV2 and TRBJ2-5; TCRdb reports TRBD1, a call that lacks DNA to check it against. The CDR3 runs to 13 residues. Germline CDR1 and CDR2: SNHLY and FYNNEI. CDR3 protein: CASSLGERETQYF.

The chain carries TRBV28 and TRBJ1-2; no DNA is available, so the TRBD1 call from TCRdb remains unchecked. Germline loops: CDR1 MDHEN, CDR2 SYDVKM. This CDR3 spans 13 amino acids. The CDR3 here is CASSSNPGPQGTF.

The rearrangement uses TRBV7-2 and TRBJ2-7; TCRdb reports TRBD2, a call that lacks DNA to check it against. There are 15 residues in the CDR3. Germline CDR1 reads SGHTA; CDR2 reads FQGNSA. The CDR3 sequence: CASSSTSGKGYEQYF.

CDR3 amino acids: CSARKQGAGNTGELFF. The chain links TRBV20-1 to TRBJ2-2; the TCRdb D gene call, TRBD1, has no DNA to confirm it. The CDR3 is 16 amino acids. Germline CDR1 DFQATT, CDR2 SNEGSKA (reference sequence).

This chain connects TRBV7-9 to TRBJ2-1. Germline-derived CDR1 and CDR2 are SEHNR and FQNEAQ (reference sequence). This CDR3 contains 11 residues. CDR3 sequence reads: CASSLHNEQFF.

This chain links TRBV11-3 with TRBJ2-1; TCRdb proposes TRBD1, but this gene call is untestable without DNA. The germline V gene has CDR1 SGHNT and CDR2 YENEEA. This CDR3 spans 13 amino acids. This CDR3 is CASSRKGGEEQFF.

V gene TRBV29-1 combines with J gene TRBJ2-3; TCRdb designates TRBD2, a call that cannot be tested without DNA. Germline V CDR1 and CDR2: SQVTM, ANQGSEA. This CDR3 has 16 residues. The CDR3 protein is CSVYSGNPRSTDTQYF.

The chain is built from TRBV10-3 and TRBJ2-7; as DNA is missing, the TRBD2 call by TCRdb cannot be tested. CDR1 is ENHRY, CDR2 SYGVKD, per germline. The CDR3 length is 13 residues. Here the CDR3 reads CAISASSQREQYF.

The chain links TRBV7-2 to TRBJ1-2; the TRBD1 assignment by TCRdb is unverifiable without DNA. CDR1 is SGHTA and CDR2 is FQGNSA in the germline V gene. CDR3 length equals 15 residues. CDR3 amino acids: CASSSPDRGDNGYTF.

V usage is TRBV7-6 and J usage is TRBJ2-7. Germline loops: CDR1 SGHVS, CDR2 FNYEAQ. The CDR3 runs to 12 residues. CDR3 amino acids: CASSTDGYEQYF. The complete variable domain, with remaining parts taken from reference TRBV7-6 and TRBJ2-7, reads GAGVSQSPRYKVTKRGQDVALRCDPISGHVSLYWYRQALGQGPEFLTYFNYEAQQDKSGLPNDRFSAERPEGSISTLTIQRTEQRDSAMYRCASSTDGYEQYFGPGTRLTVT.

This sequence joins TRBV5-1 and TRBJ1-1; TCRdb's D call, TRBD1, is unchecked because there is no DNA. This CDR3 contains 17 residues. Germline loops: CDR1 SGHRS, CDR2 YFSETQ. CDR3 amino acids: CASSLLSGGRGDTEAFF.

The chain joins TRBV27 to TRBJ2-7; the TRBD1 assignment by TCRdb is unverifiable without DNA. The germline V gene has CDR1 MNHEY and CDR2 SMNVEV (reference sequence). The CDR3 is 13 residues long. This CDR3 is CASRGQGSYEQYF.

CDR3 sequence reads: CSAADRGSYGYTF. V gene TRBV20-1 combines with J gene TRBJ1-2; TCRdb's assignment of TRBD1 cannot be checked, as there is no DNA. This CDR3 is 13 amino acids long. Germline V lookup: CDR1 DFQATT, CDR2 SNEGSKA (reference sequence).

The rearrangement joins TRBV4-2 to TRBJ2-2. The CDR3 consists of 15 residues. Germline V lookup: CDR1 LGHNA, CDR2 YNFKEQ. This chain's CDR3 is CASSQVMRSTGELFF.

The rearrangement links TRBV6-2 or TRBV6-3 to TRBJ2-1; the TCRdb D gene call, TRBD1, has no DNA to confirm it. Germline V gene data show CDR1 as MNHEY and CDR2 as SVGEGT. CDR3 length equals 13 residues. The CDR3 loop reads CASTLLTGGEQFF.